This TCR beta chain appears in the sequencing data of a study of regulatory T cells in long-lasting Graves disease. This clonotype was picked up many times. V was trimmed by 2 bases and J by 0 bases, leaving 9 bases between them. Germline assignment: CDR1 MNHNS and CDR2 SASEGT. CDR3 length equals 15 residues. The TCR beta library used iRepertoire HTBI primers with Arm-PCR amplification of CDR3. A single record per CDR3 protein comes from TCRdb applying MiXCR to the multiplex PCR reads. Counted here are roughly 500,000 distinct CDR3 sequences, 12% occurring once; the ten biggest clones make up around 10%. Time point: newly diagnosed GD, antithyroid drugs for less than 3 months. PBMC RNA served as the TCR library source. These sequences were also reported in another study, on T cells in Graves' hyperthyroidism and ophthalmopathy. Per that study: If no ophthalmopathy progression occurred within 18 months, Graves' hyperthyroidism was stable. Hyperthyroidism was newly diagnosed in patients aged 18 to 65 (duration under 2 months).

The chain uses TRBV6-1 and TRBJ2-3, with D unclear. Specimen: peripheral blood mononuclear cells (PBMCs), collected at new diagnosis, from a patient treated with antithyroid drugs. The origin of this receptor is a woman in her 30s with Graves disease. CDR3 protein: CASSEMGRSTDTQYF. The CDR3 region has the DNA TGTGCCAGCAGTGAAATGGGTAGGAGCACAGATACGCAGTATTTT.